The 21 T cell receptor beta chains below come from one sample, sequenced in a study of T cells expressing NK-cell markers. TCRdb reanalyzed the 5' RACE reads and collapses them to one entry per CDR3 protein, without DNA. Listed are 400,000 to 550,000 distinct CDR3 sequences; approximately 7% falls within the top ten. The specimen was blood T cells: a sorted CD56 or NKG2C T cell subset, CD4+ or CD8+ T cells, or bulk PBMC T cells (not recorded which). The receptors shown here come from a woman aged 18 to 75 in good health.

CDR3: CSVVSPGQGGYTF. The chain couples TRBV29-1 to TRBJ1-2; TCRdb indicates TRBD1, and absent DNA this call remains unverified. The CDR3 has 13 residues. Germline V CDR1 and CDR2: SQVTM, ANQGSEA.

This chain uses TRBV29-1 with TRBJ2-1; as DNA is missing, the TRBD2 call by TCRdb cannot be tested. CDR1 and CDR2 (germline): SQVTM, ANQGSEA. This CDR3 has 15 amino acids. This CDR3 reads CSVEDLSGDYNEQFF.

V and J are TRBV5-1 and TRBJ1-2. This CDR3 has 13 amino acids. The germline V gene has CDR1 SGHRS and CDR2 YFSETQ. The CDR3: CASSYGEISGYTF.

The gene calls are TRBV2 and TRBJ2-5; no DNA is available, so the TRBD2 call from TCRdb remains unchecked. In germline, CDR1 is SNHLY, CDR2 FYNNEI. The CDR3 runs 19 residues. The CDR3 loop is CASSELSGTSGVPQETQYF.

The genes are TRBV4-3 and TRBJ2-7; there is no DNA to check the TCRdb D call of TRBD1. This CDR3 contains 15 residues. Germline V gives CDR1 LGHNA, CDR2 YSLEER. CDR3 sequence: CASSQDLNRIYEQYF.

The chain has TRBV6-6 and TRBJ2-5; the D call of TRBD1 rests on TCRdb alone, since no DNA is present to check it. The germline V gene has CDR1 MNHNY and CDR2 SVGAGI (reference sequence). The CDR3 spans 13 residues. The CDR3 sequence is CASRLTGQETQYF.

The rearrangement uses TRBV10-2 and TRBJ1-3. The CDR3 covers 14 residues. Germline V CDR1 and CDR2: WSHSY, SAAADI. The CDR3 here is CASVNPNSGNTIYF.

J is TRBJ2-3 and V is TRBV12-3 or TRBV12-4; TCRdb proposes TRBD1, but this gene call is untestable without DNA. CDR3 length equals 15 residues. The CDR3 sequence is CASSLNLPGVDTQYF.

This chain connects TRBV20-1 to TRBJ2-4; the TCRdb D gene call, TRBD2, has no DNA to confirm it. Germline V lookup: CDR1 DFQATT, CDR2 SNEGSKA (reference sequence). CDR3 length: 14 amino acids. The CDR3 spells CSASLASRKNIQYF.

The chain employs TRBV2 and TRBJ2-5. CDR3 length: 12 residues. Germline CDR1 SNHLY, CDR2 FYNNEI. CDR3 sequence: CASRRSGETQYF.

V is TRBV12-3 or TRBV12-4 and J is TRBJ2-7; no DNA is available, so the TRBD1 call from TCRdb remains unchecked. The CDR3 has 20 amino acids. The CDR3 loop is CASSKRDRSFSGGFSGEQYF.

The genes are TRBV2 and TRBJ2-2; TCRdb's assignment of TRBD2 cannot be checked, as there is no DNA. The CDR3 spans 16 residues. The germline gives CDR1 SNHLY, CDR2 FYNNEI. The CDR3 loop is CASIAAGSGATGELFF.

CDR3 sequence reads: CSAPPGINTEAFF. The chain recombines TRBV20-1 with TRBJ1-1; the D gene TCRdb calls, TRBD1, cannot be checked with no DNA. Germline lookup yields CDR1 DFQATT and CDR2 SNEGSKA (reference sequence). CDR3 length: 13 amino acids.

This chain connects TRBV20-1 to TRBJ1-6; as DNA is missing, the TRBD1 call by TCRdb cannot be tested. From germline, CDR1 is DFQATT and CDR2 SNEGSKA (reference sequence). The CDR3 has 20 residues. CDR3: CSARDPGQGVPSSYNSPLHF.

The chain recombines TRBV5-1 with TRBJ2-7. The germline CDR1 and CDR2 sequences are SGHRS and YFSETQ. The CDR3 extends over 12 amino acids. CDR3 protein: CASSSSSYEQYF.

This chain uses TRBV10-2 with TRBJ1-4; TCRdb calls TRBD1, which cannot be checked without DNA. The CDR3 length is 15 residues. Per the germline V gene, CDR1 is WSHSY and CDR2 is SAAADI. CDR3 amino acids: CASSERDSLNEKLFF.

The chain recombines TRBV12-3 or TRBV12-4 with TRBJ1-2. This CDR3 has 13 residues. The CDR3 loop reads CASRQEEVGGYTF.

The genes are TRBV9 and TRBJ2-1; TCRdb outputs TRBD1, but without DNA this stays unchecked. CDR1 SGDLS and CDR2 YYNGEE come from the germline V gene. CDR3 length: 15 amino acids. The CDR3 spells CASSVQGGRNNEQFF. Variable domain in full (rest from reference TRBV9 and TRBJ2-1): DSGVTQTPKHLITATGQRVTLRCSPRSGDLSVYWYQQSLDQGLQFLIQYYNGEERAKGNILERFSAQQFPDLHSELNLSSLELGDSALYFCASSVQGGRNNEQFFGPGTRLTVL.

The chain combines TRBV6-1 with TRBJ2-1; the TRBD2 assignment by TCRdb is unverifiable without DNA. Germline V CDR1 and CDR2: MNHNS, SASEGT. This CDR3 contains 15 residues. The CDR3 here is CASGSLAGGLNEQFF.

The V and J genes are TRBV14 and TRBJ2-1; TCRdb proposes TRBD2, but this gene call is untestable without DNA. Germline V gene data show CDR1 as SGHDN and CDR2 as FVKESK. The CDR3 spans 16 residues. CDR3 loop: CASSQLTSGVYNEQFF.

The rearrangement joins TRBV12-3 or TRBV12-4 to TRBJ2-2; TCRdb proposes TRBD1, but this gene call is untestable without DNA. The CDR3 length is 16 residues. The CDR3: CASSFSSGRGTGELFF.